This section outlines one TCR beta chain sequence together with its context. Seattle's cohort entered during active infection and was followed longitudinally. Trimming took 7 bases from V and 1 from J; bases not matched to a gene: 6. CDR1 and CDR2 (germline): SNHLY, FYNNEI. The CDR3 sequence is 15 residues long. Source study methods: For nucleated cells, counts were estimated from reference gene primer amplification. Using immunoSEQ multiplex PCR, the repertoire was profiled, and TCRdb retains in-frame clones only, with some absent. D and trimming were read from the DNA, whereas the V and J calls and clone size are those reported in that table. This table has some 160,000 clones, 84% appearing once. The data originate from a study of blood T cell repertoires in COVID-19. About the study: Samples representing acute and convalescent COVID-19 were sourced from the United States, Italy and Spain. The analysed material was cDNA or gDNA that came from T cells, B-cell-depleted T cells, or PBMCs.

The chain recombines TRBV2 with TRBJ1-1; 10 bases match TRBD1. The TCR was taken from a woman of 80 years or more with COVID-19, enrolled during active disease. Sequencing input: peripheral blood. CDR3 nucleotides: TGTGCCAGCACCATAAGACAGGGGGCGAACACTGAAGCTTTCTTT. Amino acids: CASTIRQGANTEAFF.